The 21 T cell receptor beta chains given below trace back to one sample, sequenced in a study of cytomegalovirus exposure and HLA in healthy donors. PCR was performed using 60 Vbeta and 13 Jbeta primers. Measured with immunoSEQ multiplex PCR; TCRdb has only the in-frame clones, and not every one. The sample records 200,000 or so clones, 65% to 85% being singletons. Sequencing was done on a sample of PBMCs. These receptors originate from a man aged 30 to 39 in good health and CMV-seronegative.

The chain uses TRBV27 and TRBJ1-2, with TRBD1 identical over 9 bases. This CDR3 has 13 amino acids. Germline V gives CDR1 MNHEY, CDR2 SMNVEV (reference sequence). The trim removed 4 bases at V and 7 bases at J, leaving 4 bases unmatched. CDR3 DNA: TGTGCCAGCAGTTGGACAGGGGTGGGTGGCTACACCTTC. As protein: CASSWTGVGGYTF.

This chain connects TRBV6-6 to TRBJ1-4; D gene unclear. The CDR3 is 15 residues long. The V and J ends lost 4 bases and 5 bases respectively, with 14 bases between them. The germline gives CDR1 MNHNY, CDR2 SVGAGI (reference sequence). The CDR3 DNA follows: TGTGCCAGCAGTTCCTATGAGGGCTTAAATGAAAAACTGTTTTTT. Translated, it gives CASSSYEGLNEKLFF.

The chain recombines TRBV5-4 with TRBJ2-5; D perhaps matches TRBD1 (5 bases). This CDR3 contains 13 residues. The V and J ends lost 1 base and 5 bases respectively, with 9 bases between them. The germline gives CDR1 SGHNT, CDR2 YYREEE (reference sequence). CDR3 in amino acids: CASSLRKGETQYF. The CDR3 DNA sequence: TGTGCCAGCAGCTTGAGGAAGGGGGAGACCCAGTACTTC.

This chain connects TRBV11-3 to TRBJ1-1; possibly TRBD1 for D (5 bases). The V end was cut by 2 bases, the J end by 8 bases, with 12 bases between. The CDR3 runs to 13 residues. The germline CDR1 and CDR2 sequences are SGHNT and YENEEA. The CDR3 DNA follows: TGTGCCAGCAGCTTAACGAGACAGACGGAAGCTTTCTTT. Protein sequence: CASSLTRQTEAFF.

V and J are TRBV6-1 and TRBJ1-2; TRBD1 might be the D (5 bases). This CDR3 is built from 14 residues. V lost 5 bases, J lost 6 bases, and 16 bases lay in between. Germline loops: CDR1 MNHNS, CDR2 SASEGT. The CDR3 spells CASSTRGALHGYTF. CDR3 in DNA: TGTGCCAGCAGTACCCGCGGGGCCCTTCATGGCTACACCTTC.

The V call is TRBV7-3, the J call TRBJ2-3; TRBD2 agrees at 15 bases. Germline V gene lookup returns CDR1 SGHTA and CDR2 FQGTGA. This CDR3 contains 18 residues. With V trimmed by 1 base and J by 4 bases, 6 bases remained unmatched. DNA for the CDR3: TGTGCCAGCAGCTTAAAAGGGAGGACTAGCGGGGGGGCAGATACGCAGTATTTT. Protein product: CASSLKGRTSGGADTQYF.

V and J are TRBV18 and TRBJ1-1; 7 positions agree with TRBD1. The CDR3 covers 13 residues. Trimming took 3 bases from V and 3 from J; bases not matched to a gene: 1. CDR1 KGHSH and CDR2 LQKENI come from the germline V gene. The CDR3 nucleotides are TGTGCCAGCTCACCGCAGGGGGACACTGAAGCTTTCTTT. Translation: CASSPQGDTEAFF.

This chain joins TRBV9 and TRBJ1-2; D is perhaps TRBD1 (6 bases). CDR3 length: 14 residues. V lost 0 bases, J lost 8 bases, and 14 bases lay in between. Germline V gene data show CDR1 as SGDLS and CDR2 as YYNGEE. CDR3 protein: CASSVVPGGAGYTF. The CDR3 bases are TGTGCCAGCAGCGTAGTGCCGGGGGGCGCGGGCTACACCTTC.

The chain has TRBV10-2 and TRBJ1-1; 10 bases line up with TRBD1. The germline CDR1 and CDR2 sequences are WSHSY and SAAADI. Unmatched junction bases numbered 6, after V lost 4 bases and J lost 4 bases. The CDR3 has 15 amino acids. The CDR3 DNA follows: TGCGCCAGCAGTGCGCGACAGGGGGCCTTCACTGAAGCTTTCTTT. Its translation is CASSARQGAFTEAFF.

CDR3 sequence reads: CASSQRVGTGDPYEQYF. Here the CDR3 DNA reads TGTGCCAGCAGTCAGAGGGTTGGGACAGGGGATCCCTACGAGCAGTACTTC. The chain employs TRBV7-8 and TRBJ2-7, with 10 bases aligning to TRBD1. V trimming: 6 bases; J trimming: 2 bases; junction bases outside the gene matches: 13. The CDR3 is 17 residues long. The germline V gene has CDR1 SGHVS and CDR2 FQNEAQ.

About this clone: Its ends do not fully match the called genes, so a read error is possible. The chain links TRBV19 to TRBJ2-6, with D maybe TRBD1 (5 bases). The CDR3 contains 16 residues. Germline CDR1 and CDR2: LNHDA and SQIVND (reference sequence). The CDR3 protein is CASSIPSHSGASVLTF. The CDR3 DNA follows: TGTGCCAGTAGTATCCCCTCCCACTCTGGGGCCAGCGTCCTGACTTTC.

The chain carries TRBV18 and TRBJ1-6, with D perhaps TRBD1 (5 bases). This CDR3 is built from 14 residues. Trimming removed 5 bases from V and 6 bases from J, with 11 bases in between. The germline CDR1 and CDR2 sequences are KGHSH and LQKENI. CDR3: CASSNDRGNSPLHF. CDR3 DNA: TGTGCCAGCTCAAATGATAGGGGTAATTCACCCCTCCACTTT. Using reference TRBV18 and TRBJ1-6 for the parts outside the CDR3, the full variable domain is NAGVMQNPRHLVRRRGQEARLRCSPMKGHSHVYWYRQLPEEGLKFMVYLQKENIIDESGMPKERFSAEFPKEGPSILRIQQVVRGDSAAYFCASSNDRGNSPLHFGNGTRLTVT.

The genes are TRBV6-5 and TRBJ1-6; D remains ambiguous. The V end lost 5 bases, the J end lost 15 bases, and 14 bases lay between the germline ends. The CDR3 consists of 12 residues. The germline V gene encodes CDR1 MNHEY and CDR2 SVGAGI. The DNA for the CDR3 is TGTGCCAGCAGTACCTGGCCCCGTGACCTCCACTTT. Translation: CASSTWPRDLHF.

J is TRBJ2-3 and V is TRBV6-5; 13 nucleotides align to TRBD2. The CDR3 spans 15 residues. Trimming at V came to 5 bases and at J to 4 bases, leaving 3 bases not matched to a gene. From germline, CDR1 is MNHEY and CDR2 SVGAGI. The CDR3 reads CASSPGTSGADTQYF. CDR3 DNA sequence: TGTGCCAGCAGTCCCGGGACTAGCGGGGCAGATACGCAGTATTTT.

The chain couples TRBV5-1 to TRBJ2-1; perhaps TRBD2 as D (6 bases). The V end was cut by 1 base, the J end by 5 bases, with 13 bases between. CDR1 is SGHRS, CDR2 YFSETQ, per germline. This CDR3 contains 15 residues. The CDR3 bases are TGCGCCAGCAGCTTGAACGGCGGGGTAAACAATGAGCAGTTCTTC. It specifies CASSLNGGVNNEQFF.

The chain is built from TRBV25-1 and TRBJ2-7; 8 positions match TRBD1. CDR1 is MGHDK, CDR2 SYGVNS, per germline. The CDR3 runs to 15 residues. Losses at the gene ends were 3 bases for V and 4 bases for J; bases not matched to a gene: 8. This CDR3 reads CASSDRGRPPYEQYF. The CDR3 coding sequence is TGTGCCAGCAGTGACAGGGGGCGCCCCCCATACGAGCAGTACTTC.

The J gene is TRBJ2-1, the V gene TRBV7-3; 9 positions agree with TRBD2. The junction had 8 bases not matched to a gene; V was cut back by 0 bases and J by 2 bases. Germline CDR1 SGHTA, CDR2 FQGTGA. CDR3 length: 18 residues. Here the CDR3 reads CASSLTGVGGGAYNEQFF. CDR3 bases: TGTGCCAGCAGCTTAACGGGAGTGGGCGGGGGGGCCTACAATGAGCAGTTCTTC.

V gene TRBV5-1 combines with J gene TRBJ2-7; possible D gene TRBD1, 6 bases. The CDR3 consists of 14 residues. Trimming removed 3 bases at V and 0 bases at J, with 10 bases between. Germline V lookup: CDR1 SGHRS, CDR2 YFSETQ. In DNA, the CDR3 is TGCGCCAGCAGCTCTACAGGGAGCTCCTACGAGCAGTACTTC. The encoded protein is CASSSTGSSYEQYF.

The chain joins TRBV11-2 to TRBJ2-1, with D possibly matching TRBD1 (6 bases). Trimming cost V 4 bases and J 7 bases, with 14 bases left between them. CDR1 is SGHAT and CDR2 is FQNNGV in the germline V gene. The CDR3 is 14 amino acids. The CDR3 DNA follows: TGTGCCAGCAGCTCATACACAGGGTTGAATGAGCAGTTCTTC. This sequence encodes CASSSYTGLNEQFF.

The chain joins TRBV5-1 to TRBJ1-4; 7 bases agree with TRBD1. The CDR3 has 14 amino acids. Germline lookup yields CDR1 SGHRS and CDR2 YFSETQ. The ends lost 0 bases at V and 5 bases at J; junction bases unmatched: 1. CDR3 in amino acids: CASSLVTGNEKLFF. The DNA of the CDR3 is TGCGCCAGCAGCTTGGTGACAGGGAATGAAAAACTGTTTTTT.

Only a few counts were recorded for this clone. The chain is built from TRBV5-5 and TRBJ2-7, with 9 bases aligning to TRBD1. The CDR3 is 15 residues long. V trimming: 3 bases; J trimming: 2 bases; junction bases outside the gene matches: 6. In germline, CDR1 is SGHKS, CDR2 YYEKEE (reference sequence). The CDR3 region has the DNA TGTGCCAGCAGCTCCGGACAGGGGATCCCCTACGAGCAGTACTTC. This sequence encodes CASSSGQGIPYEQYF.